The present entry profiles one T cell receptor (beta chain) with its context. Clones were read by immunoSEQ multiplex PCR, and TCRdb kept only the in-frame ones, dropping some. The repertoire includes around 100,000 clones, over 75% of them detected once, and about 0.29% sits in the top ten. This sample was taken from a study of OX40 agonist ivuxolimab in advanced cancers. The CDR3 loop spans 14 amino acids. The V and J ends lost 4 bases and 7 bases, in that order; junction bases with no gene match: 4. Germline CDR1 KGHSH, CDR2 LQKENI. The clonotype comes from an adult with an advanced solid tumor such as melanoma, head and neck, liver or kidney cancer. This sample comprised CD4+ or CD8+ T cells sorted from blood, obtained in a trial of the OX40 agonist ivuxolimab. The chain combines TRBV18 with TRBJ1-5, with 10 bases identical to TRBD1. CDR3 region: CASSQGQGHQPQHF. The CDR3 DNA reads TGTGCCAGCTCACAGGGACAGGGGCACCAGCCCCAGCATTTT.